Here is one T cell receptor (beta chain) with its context. The target antigen is unknown. The V end was cut by 2 bases, the J end by 2 bases, with 7 bases between. The CDR3 is made up of 15 amino acids. Germline CDR1 is SGHTA and CDR2 is FQGTGA. Using genomic DNA as the template, TCR beta VDJ and CDR3 profiling was carried out. In TCRdb, the reads were re-called with MiXCR into one record per CDR3 protein. The sample gives about 130,000 distinct CDR3 sequences, around 50% of which show up once; about 2.7% is in the top ten. The entry originates in a study of CD8+CD57+ T cells in acquired aplastic anemia. Study details: For CD4+ cells, healthy donors had an average of about 10.8 million reads.

Whole-study results and caveats: Patients and controls shared twenty-nine CD8+ CDR3 sequences.

The sample taken for sequencing was sorted CD4+, CD8+, or CD8+CD57+ T cells (not recorded which) from PBMCs. The receptor was derived from a human donor in good health, serving as a control. V usage is TRBV7-3 and J usage is TRBJ2-6; no clear D gene. The CDR3 nucleotides read TGTGCCAGCAGCTTACAGCAGGCTGGGGCCAACGTCCTGACTTTC. Protein sequence: CASSLQQAGANVLTF.